This entry describes one T cell receptor (beta chain). Its antigen is still unknown. Base-call qualities are not available, and no considerably larger clone is one nucleotide away. This sample stems from a study of cytomegalovirus exposure and HLA in healthy donors (dated by TCRdb to 2015 to 2018). With regard to the full study: According to an earlier analysis of a few hundred of the donors, 150 million to 200 million T cells yielded 117 million unique TCR beta sequences and around 280 Gb of sequence data. An early release that covered approximately 600 HLA-typed donors contained approximately 320 gigabases of sequencing data and around 80 million unique TCR sequences. The genetic ancestry cluster associated with self-reported Caucasian donors included 81% of the roughly 400 genotyped donors. The study aimed to test whether cataloging public T cell receptors could reveal signatures of past pathogen exposure. Using immunosequencing, the study profiled T cell repertoires from around 680 subjects and related those repertoires to cytomegalovirus serostatus. A separate validation cohort of roughly 130 different subjects was used in addition to the approximately 700-subject first cohort. High-throughput TCR immunosequencing, statistical association of individual TCRs with disease status, and machine learning were combined to predict cytomegalovirus infection status. A later analysis re-examined previously published TCR beta repertoires from roughly 650 donors and added high-resolution HLA genotyping to investigate patterns of TCR occurrence. The later analysis used no new phenotypic data to find candidate immune exposures, relying instead on TCR beta sequences and their occurrence across donors. In an earlier analysis of a few hundred of the donors, high-throughput TCR beta sequencing was used to judge whether each TCR beta V gene segment behaved as functional or pseudogenic. Alongside the repertoire data, information on donor age, sex, ethnicity and CMV serostatus was compiled. A later genetic analysis used genome-wide SNP genotypes for about three fifths of the 666 donors, treating that subset as a discovery cohort. All discovery cohort repertoires had been generated on a single sequencing platform. Both class I and class II loci were covered by HLA typing, at four-digit resolution. Typing coverage differed by locus: A, B, C, DRB1 and DQB1 were typed in about 620-630 donors, DQA1 in roughly 500, DPA1 in some 600, and DPB1 in roughly 470. Four or five DR-DQ haplotypes were handled as single units for association and clustering, since linkage in the cohort was strong. On average, roughly 250,000 unique TCR beta nucleotide sequences were sequenced per donor among 350 to 400 genotyped donors of the cohort, with about 17% of those sequences being non-productive.

From V the trimming removes 5 bases and from J it removes 4 bases, while the gene matches leave 9 bases of the junction unaccounted for. The CDR1 and CDR2 encoded by the germline V gene are SGHVS and FQNEAQ. The CDR3 sequence holds 16 residues, the cysteine and phenylalanine included. Only the CDR3 part of the read is kept: 48 bases, read in frame from the first base. The cohort comprised 666 healthy bone marrow donors. Cohort members were all nominally healthy when sampled, although unrecorded immune exposures were likely present. The donor tested CMV seronegative and was one of the 352 seronegative cohort members. Every donor gave a peripheral blood sample, and the peripheral blood mononuclear cells from that sample were used for TCR beta sequencing. Genomic DNA was extracted from the blood cell samples with the Qiagen DNeasy Blood Extraction Kit. The method was the immunoSEQ multiplex PCR assay. For the multiplex PCR, a mixture combining 60 forward primers for TCR Vbeta segments and 13 reverse primers for TCR Jbeta segments was used. Amplification of the CDR3 region of rearranged TCR beta genes was performed with a multiplex PCR assay on genomic DNA. The Illumina HiSeq System was used to sequence the amplified TCR beta libraries as 87-base-pair reads. The published analysis was carried out like this. Across the 666 repertoires, a later analysis counted about 81 million unique TCR beta chains, roughly 11 million of which were shared by at least two donors. To remove PCR and sequencing errors, raw reads were error-corrected and collapsed into unique sequences using a nearest-neighbor algorithm that merged closely related sequences. V, D and J gene segments were assigned by aligning CDR3 sequences to IMGT reference sequences. For a sequence to be retained, a match of at least six nucleotides to both a V gene segment and a J gene segment was required. A rearrangement was called productive if the CDR3 had no stop codons and remained in frame with V and J, and every other rearrangement was called non-productive. Following IMGT convention, CDR3 was defined as the stretch from the second conserved V-encoded cysteine up to the conserved J-encoded phenylalanine. The earlier analysis of about 590 of the donors excluded sequences that lacked an unambiguous match to a single V gene segment. An earlier analysis of about 600 of the donors called V segments functional above 56.7% productive rearrangements and segregating when the between-donor standard deviation exceeded 5%. A statistical classification framework was built for diagnosing cytomegalovirus status from the catalog of TCR beta chain sequences. In a later analysis, TCR nucleotide sequences were compared against IMGT/GENE-DB human TR gene sequences so that V and J genes could be assigned. Using the TCRdist pipeline, a later analysis assigned CDR3 sequences along with most-parsimonious VDJ recombination scenarios. In a later analysis, every TCR beta chain was defined by the combination of its CDR3 amino acid sequence and its V-gene family, and reads without a unique V-gene family were dropped. A later analysis removed 450 to 600 highly shared, low-generation-probability nucleotide sequences to deal with suspected cross-contamination and a sequencing artifact. A later analysis calculated a clonal expansion index for each public chain from normalized within-repertoire ranks of inferred template counts. A later analysis computed generation probabilities with a VDJ recombination model fitted to out-of-frame rearrangements, and checked the results against IGoR. A later analysis scored TCR-TCR, TCR-HLA and TCR-CMV co-occurrence with hypergeometric tests, applying a repertoire-size bias correction to TCR pairs. A later analysis estimated false discovery rates by permuting HLA or CMV assignments 20 times. In a later analysis, co-occurring TCRs were grouped using DBSCAN, and TCRdist sequence similarity was added for clustering within HLA-allele-positive subsets. For co-occurrence clustering, repertoires with fewer than 30,000 or more than 120,000 public chains were excluded, along with roughly five repertoires with anomalous nucleotide sharing. What TCRdb holds here is the immuneACCESS table cut down to in-frame rearrangements. Part of the clones is not present; checked against another copy, under half of the missing clones reflect an unresolved V gene, and the others are unexplained. V and J calls and clone size are those listed in that table; D and trimming were worked out from the DNA. Here the sample has around 160,000 clones; 68% occur a single time. The leading ten clones occupy approximately 1.3% of the sample.

Paper-wide results and their limitations: Compared with equally common non-associated chains, HLA-associated TCR beta chains in a later analysis were more clonally expanded and had lower generation probabilities. In a later analysis, several top co-occurrence clusters were reported to appear linked to parvovirus B19, influenza, CMV and Epstein-Barr virus. The earlier analysis of approximately 590 of the donors excluded around 17 rarely observed V segments, including chromosome 9 orphons, because counts were too low. Presence/absence analyses assumed roughly uniform sequencing depth across donors, an assumption that may not hold. In this cohort, only TCR beta chains were sequenced, and detectable features were limited by the absence of alpha or paired-chain data. A further reported finding was that TCR beta sequences accurately predicted the HLA-A and HLA-B alleles for most subjects in the first cohort. Because HLA typing was missing for some donors at each locus, association tests included only the typed subset. In a later analysis, TCR association rates were found to vary across HLA loci, with the most associated TCRs seen for DRB1 alleles and the fewest for HLA-C alleles. In vitro tests confirmed that three of the cytomegalovirus-associated TCR beta chains recognize cytomegalovirus antigens. The sequencing pipeline was judged likely to have produced a cluster of highly shared sequence variants as a technical artifact. Immune exposure information for the cohort was limited to CMV serostatus. A later genetic analysis reported fewer N-insertions in productive TCRs among donors in an Asian-associated ancestry cluster than the roughly 620-donor mean. When HLA alleles, especially DR and DQ, strongly co-occurred, TCR associations were difficult to assign to individual alleles. A later genetic analysis associated a missense DCLRE1C variant with V-gene and J-gene trimming of TCR beta chains, and an independent cohort replicated the association. Most CMV-associated TCR beta chains appeared to be HLA-restricted in a later analysis, and the HLA associations seemed to be driven largely by CMV exposure. Linkage disequilibrium might explain the correlated functional status among segregating V segments, but an unknown experimental factor could not be ruled out. At a false discovery rate of 0.05, a later analysis linked about 16,000 TCR beta sequences to specific HLA alleles. Cytomegalovirus status was reported to be diagnosed by the classifier with high specificity and sensitivity in both the original and validation cohorts. In an earlier analysis of some 500 of the donors, most TCR beta V segments appeared in productive rearrangements about 90% or about 30% of the time, broadly matching IMGT annotations. The authors suggested that the approach could potentially be generalized to other disease states and immunological phenotypes. In the study, approximately 160 TCR beta chains were listed as associated with cytomegalovirus. Some IMGT-functional V segments, including TRBV6-2 and TRBV6-3, could not be told apart with the 87-base-pair reads, so those segments were excluded. Most TCR sequences were observed very rarely across donors, whereas some public TCRs were present in many individuals.

Input material: PBMCs. The TCR was taken from a man over 45 in good health and CMV-seronegative. In this chain, TRBV7-8 is recombined with TRBJ1-3, with 9 bases matching TRBD1. The CDR3: CASSHRGPKDGNTIYF. The DNA is TGTGCCAGCAGCCACAGGGGGCCCAAAGACGGAAACACCATATATTTT.